This section outlines one T cell receptor (beta chain) sequence together with its context. A read error may be the cause here, since a much bigger clone is one base away. The sample is drawn from a study of glioma-infiltrating T cells. The iRepertoire nested amplicon-rescue multiplex PCR amplified TCR alpha and beta CDR3s from RNA. TCRdb independently ran MiXCR on the multiplex PCR reads; one entry per CDR3 protein. The table has 150,000 to 200,000 distinct CDR3 sequences, approximately 40% seen once. This CDR3 comprises 17 residues. V trimming: 7 bases; J trimming: 5 bases; junction bases outside the gene matches: 16. The V gene's germline CDR1 is MDHEN and CDR2 SYDVKM.

This receptor was identified in a human donor with low-grade glioma or glioblastoma, undergoing nonglioma brain surgery, or in good health (not recorded which). The sample comprised glioma tissue, nonneoplastic brain tissue, or PBMCs (not recorded which). This chain joins TRBV28 and TRBJ2-3; TRBD2 matches 9 bases. CDR3 protein: CASIPVCRPLAGDTQYF. DNA of the CDR3: TGTGCCAGCATACCTGTGTGTAGACCACTAGCGGGAGATACGCAGTATTTT.